The 4 T cell receptor beta chains below were found in one sample sequenced in a study of blood T cell repertoires in COVID-19. Measured with immunoSEQ multiplex PCR; TCRdb has only the in-frame clones, and not every one. The sample consists of over 150,000 clones, 91% of them appearing once. Sequences were obtained from peripheral blood. These receptors were obtained from a man in his forties or fifties with acute or convalescent COVID-19.

The CDR3, as DNA: TGTGCCAGTAGTATAGTCACAGGGGTCTATGGCTACACCTTC. Its translation: CASSIVTGVYGYTF. V is TRBV19 and J is TRBJ1-2; 7 nucleotides match TRBD1. The CDR3 contains 14 residues. Germline V gives CDR1 LNHDA, CDR2 SQIVND (reference sequence). The J segment lost 4 bases and the V segment lost 1 base, leaving 3 bases of the junction unmatched. Looking up the rest from reference TRBV19 and TRBJ1-2 gives the full variable domain: DGGITQSPKYLFRKEGQNVTLSCEQNLNHDAMYWYRQDPGQGLRLIYYSQIVNDFQKGDIAEGYSVSREKKESFPLTVTSAQKNPTAFYLCASSIVTGVYGYTFGSGTRLTVV.

The V call is TRBV18, the J call TRBJ1-1; TRBD1 matches at 7 bases. Trimming cost V 5 bases and J 3 bases; bases outside gene matches: 3. The CDR3 is 13 amino acids. From germline, CDR1 is KGHSH and CDR2 LQKENI. CDR3 loop: CASSTGTDTEAFF. The CDR3 DNA follows: TGTGCCAGCTCAACCGGGACAGACACTGAAGCTTTCTTT.

The V gene is TRBV28, the J gene TRBJ1-5, with 8 bases lining up with TRBD1. The CDR3 length is 17 residues. Germline trimming cut 6 bases from V and 4 bases from J; bases unmatched to any gene: 14. CDR1 is MDHEN, CDR2 SYDVKM, per germline. CDR3 loop: CASSIAQGTGINQPQHF. The CDR3 nucleotides are TGTGCCAGCAGCATAGCCCAGGGGACAGGAATAAATCAGCCCCAGCATTTT.

The rearrangement joins TRBV5-4 to TRBJ2-1, with a possible D match to TRBD2 (7 bases). The CDR3 has 16 residues. Germline CDR1 and CDR2: SGHNT and YYREEE (reference sequence). The ends were cut back, 3 bases at V and 0 bases at J, with 13 bases in the middle. The CDR3: CASSWGGGSSYNEQFF. Here the CDR3 DNA reads TGTGCCAGCAGCTGGGGGGGCGGGAGCTCCTACAATGAGCAGTTCTTC. Supplemented by reference TRBV5-4 and TRBJ2-1, the full variable domain reads ETGVTQSPTHLIKTRGQQVTLRCSSQSGHNTVSWYQQALGQGPQFIFQYYREEENGRGNFPPRFSGLQFPNYSSELNVNALELDDSALYLCASSWGGGSSYNEQFFGPGTRLTVL.